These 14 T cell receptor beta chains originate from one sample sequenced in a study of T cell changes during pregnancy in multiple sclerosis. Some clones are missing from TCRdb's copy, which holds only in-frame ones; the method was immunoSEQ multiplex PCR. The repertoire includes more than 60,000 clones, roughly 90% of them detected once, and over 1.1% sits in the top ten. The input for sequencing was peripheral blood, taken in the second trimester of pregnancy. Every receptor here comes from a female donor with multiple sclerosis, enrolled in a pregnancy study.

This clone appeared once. Here the CDR3 reads CASSHRTSGEQETQYF. Written as DNA, the CDR3 is TGTGCCAGCAGCCACCGGACTAGCGGGGAACAAGAGACCCAGTACTTC. This chain links TRBV5-6 with TRBJ2-5; 12 bases are a match to TRBD2. There are 16 residues in the CDR3. Germline V gives CDR1 SGHDT, CDR2 YYEEEE. Germline trimming cut 4 bases from V and 2 bases from J; bases unmatched to any gene: 6.

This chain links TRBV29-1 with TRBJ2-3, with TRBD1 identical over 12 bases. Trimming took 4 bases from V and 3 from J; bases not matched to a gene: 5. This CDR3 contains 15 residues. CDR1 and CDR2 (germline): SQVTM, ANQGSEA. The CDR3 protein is CSVGRDRGLTDTQYF. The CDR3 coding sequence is TGCAGCGTTGGGCGGGACAGGGGGCTGACAGATACGCAGTATTTT.

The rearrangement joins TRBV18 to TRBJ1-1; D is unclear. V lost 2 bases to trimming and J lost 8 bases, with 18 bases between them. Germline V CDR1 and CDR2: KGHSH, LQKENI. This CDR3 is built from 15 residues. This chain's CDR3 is CASSPTTFGEAEAFF. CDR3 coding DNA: TGTGCCAGCTCACCAACCACCTTTGGCGAGGCGGAAGCTTTCTTT.

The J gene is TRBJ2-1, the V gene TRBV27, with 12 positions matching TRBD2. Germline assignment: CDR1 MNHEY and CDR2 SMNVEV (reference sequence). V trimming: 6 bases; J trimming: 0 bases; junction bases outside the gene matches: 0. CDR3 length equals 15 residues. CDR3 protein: CASRTSGSSYNEQFF. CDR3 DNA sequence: TGTGCCAGCAGGACTAGCGGGAGCTCCTACAATGAGCAGTTCTTC.

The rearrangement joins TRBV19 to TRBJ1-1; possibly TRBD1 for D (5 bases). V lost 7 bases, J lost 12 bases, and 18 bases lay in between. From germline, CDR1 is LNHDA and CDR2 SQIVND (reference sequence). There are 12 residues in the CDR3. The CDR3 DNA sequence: TGTGCCAGTAAAGATTGGAAGGGGCCGACTTTCTTT. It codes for CASKDWKGPTFF.

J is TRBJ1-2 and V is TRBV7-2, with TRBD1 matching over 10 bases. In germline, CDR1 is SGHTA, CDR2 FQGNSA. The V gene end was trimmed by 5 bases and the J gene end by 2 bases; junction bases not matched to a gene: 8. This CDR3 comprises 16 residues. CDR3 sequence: CASSPPGDRGNYGYTF. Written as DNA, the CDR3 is TGTGCCAGCAGCCCCCCCGGGGACAGGGGAAACTATGGCTACACCTTC.

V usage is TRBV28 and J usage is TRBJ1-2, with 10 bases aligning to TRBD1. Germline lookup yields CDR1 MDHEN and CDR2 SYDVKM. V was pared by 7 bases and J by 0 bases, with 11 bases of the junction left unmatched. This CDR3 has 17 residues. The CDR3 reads CASIPGQGPSSNYGYTF. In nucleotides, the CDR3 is TGTGCCAGCATCCCGGGACAGGGGCCTTCCTCTAACTATGGCTACACCTTC.

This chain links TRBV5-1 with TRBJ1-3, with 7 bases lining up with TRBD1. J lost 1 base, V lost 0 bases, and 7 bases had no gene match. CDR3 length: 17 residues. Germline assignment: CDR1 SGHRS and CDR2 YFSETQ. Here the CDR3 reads CASSLVSGGSSGNTIYF. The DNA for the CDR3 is TGCGCCAGCAGCTTGGTATCAGGGGGAAGTTCTGGAAACACCATATATTTT.

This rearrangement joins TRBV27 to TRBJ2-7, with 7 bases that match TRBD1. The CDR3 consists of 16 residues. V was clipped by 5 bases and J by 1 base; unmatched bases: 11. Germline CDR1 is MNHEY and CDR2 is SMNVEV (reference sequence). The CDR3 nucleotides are TGTGCCAGCAGTCCGGGGACAGCCGTCGGATCCTACGAGCAGTACTTC. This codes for CASSPGTAVGSYEQYF.

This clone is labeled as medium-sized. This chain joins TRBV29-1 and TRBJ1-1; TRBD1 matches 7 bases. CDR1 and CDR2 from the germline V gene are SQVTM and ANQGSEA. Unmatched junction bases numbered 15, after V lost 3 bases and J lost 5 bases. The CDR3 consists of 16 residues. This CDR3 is CSVDSLTGTEYTEAFF. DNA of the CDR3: TGCAGCGTTGACTCCTTGACCGGGACAGAGTATACTGAAGCTTTCTTT.

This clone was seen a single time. As DNA, the CDR3 is TGTGCCAGCAGCGTACTTGGGAGGGAGACCCAGTACTTC. Amino acids: CASSVLGRETQYF. V and J are TRBV9 and TRBJ2-5, with D possibly matching TRBD2 (6 bases). The length of the CDR3 is 13 residues. The germline CDR1 and CDR2 sequences are SGDLS and YYNGEE. Trimming pared 1 base from V and 5 bases from J, leaving 9 bases between.

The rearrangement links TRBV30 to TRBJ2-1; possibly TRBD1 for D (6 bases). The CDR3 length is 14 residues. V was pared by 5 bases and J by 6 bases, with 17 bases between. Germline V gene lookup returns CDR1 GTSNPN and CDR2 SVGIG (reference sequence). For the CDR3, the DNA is TGTGCCTGGGTTGAGCAACAGGGATTCAATGAGCAGTTCTTC. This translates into CAWVEQQGFNEQFF.

Written as DNA, the CDR3 is TGCGCCAGCAGCCCCGCACGATTTTGGAGCTCAAACACCGGGGAGCTGTTTTTT. The encoded protein is CASSPARFWSSNTGELFF. This sequence joins TRBV5-1 and TRBJ2-2; D gene unclear. Trimming took off 4 bases at V and 2 bases at J, with 21 bases between the two ends. The V gene's germline CDR1 is SGHRS and CDR2 YFSETQ. CDR3 length: 18 amino acids.

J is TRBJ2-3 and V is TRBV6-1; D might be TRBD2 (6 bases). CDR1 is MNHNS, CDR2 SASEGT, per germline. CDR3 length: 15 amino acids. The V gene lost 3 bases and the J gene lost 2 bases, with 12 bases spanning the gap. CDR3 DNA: TGTGCCAGCAGTGAGGGACTCCCACCCACAGATACGCAGTATTTT. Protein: CASSEGLPPTDTQYF.